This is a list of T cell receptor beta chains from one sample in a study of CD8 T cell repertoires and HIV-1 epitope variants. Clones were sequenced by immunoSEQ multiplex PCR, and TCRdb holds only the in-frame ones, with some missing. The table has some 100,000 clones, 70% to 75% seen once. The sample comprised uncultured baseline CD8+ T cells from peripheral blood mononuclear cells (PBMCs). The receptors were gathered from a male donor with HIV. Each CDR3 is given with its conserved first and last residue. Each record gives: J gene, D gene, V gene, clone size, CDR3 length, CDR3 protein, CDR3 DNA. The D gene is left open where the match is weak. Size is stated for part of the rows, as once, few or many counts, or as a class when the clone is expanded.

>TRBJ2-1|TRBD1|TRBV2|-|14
CASSPRQGNNEQFF
TGTGCCAGCAGTCCCCGACAGGGAAACAATGAGCAGTTCTTC
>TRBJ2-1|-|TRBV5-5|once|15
CASSPQPGFYNEQFF
TGTGCCAGCAGCCCCCAACCAGGGTTCTACAATGAGCAGTTCTTC
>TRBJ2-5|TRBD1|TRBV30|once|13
CAWGTGGEETQYF
TGTGCCTGGGGGACAGGGGGGGAAGAGACCCAGTACTTC
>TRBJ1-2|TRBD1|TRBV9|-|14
CASSVIGQGRGYTF
TGTGCCAGCAGCGTAATAGGACAGGGGCGCGGCTACACCTTC
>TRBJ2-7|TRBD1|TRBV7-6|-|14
CASSLRTGGGEQYF
TGTGCCAGCAGCCTACGGACAGGGGGCGGCGAGCAGTACTTC
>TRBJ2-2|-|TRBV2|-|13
CASSEDGLRELFF
TGTGCCAGCAGTGAGGACGGGCTGCGGGAGCTGTTTTTT
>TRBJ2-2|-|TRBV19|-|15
CASSIGGLFTGELFF
TGTGCCAGTAGTATAGGGGGCCTATTCACCGGGGAGCTGTTTTTT
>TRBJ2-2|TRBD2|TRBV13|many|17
CASSLGWASGSTGELFF
TGTGCCAGCAGCTTAGGTTGGGCTAGCGGGAGCACCGGGGAGCTGTTTTTT
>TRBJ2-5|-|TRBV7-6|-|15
CASSLEVRRQETQYF
TGTGCCAGCAGCTTAGAAGTTCGCCGGCAAGAGACCCAGTACTTC
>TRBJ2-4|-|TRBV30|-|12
CAWRAGKNIQYF
TGTGCCTGGAGGGCAGGGAAAAACATTCAGTACTTC
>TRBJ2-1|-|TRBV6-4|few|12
CASSDSYDEQFF
TGTGCCAGCAGTGACTCCTACGATGAGCAGTTCTTC
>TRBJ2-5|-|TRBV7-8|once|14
CASSLLATQETQYF
TGTGCCAGCAGCTTACTAGCGACACAAGAGACCCAGTACTTC
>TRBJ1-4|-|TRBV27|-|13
CASSFLYSEKLFF
TGTGCCAGCAGTTTTCTCTACAGTGAAAAACTGTTTTTT
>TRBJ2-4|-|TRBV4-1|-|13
CASSQDAQNIQYF
TGCGCCAGCAGCCAAGATGCCCAAAACATTCAGTACTTC
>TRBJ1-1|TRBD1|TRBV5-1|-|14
CASSPDRSNTEAFF
TGCGCCAGCAGCCCGGACAGGTCTAACACTGAAGCTTTCTTT
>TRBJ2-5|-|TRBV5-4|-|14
CASSLGGYQETQYF
TGTGCCAGCAGCTTGGGAGGGTACCAAGAGACCCAGTACTTC
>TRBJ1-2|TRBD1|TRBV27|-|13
CASSFDRGYSYTF
TGTGCCAGCAGTTTTGACAGGGGTTATAGCTACACCTTC
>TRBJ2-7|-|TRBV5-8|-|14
CASSLEGYSYEQYF
TGTGCCAGCAGCTTGGAGGGCTACTCCTACGAGCAGTACTTC
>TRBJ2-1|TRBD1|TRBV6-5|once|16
CASSSRSGQGYNEQFF
TGTGCCAGCAGTTCGCGCTCGGGACAGGGCTACAATGAGCAGTTCTTC
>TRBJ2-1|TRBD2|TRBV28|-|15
CASSPAVAGYNEQFF
TGTGCCAGCAGCCCGGCGGTAGCGGGGTACAATGAGCAGTTCTTC
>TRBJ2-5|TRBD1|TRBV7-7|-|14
CASSLDRGGETQYF
TGTGCTAGCAGCTTGGACAGGGGTGGAGAGACCCAGTACTTC
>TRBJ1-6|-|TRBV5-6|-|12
CASSLFDSPLHF
TGTGCCAGCAGCTTGTTCGATTCACCCCTCCACTTT
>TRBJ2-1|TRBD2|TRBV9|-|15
CASSVIAGGYNEQFF
TGTGCCAGCAGCGTTATAGCGGGGGGTTACAATGAGCAGTTCTTC
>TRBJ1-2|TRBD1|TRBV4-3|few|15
CASSPNSVDRVGYTF
TGCGCCAGCAGCCCGAACTCCGTGGACAGGGTTGGCTACACCTTC
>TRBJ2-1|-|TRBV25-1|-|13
CARLRDKLHEQFF
TGTGCCAGACTACGGGATAAGCTCCATGAGCAGTTCTTC
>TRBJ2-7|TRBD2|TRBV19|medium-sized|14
CASSITGGSGEQYF
TGTGCCAGTAGTATTACCGGGGGGTCTGGAGAGCAGTACTTC
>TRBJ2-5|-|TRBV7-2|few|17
CASSLWDGRSALETQYF
TGTGCCAGCAGCTTATGGGACGGACGATCTGCGTTGGAGACCCAGTACTTC
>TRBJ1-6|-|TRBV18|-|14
CASSQRGEDSPLHF
TGTGCCAGCTCACAAAGAGGGGAGGATTCACCCCTCCACTTT
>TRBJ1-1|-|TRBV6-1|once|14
CASSEEGRVTEAFF
TGTGCCAGCAGTGAAGAGGGGAGGGTCACTGAAGCTTTCTTT
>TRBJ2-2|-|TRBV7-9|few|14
CASSPRRDTGELFF
TGTGCCAGCAGCCCCCGCAGGGACACCGGGGAGCTGTTTTTT
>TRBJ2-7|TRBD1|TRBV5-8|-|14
CASSFRDSPYEQYF
TGTGCCAGCAGCTTTCGGGACAGTCCCTACGAGCAGTACTTC
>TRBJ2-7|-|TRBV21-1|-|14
CASSKARSSYEQYF
TGTGCCAGCAGCAAAGCACGGAGCTCCTACGAGCAGTACTTC
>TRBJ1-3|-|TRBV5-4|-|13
CASSYASGNTIYF
TGTGCCAGCAGCTACGCATCTGGAAACACCATATATTTT
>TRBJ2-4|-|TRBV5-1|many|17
CASSPISERVAKNIQYF
TGCGCCAGCAGCCCGATTAGTGAGCGGGTAGCCAAAAACATTCAGTACTTC
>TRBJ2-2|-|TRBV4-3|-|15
CASSQDSGNTGELFF
TGCGCCAGCAGCCAAGATTCCGGGAACACCGGGGAGCTGTTTTTT
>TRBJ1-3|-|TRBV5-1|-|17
CASSSLVGRGSGNTIYF
TGCGCCAGCAGCTCGCTGGTTGGCCGCGGCTCTGGAAACACCATATATTTT
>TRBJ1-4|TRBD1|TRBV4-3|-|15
CASSQRGTGNEKLFF
TGCGCCAGCAGCCAAAGGGGGACAGGCAATGAAAAACTGTTTTTT
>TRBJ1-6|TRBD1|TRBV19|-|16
CASSQPWTGRGSPLHF
TGTGCCAGTAGTCAACCTTGGACAGGGAGGGGTTCACCCCTCCACTTT
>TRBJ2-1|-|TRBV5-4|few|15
CASSHLPHSSDEQFF
TGTGCCAGCAGCCACCTACCCCATTCTTCTGATGAGCAGTTCTTC
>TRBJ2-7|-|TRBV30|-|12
CAWSEDRGEQYF
TGTGCCTGGAGCGAGGACAGAGGGGAGCAGTACTTC
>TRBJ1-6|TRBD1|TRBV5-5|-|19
CASSLEEDRGPRGNSPLHF
TGTGCCAGCAGCTTGGAAGAGGACAGGGGGCCTAGGGGAAATTCACCCCTCCACTTT
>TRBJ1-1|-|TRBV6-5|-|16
CASSYSAGSMNTEAFF
TGTGCCAGCAGTTACTCGGCAGGCTCAATGAACACTGAAGCTTTCTTT
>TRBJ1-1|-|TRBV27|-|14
CASSLGGINTEAFF
TGTGCCAGCAGCCTCGGGGGAATCAACACTGAAGCTTTCTTT
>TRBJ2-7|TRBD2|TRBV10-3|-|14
CAISPTSGSAEQYF
TGTGCCATCAGTCCGACTAGCGGGAGTGCCGAGCAGTACTTC
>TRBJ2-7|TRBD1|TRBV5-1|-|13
CASSRDSAYEQYF
TGCGCCAGCAGCCGGGACAGCGCCTACGAGCAGTACTTC
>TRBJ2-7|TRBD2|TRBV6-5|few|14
CASSETSGTYEQYF
TGTGCCAGCAGTGAGACTAGCGGTACCTACGAGCAGTACTTC
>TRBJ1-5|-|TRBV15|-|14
CATSLGESNQPQHF
TGTGCCACCAGCCTAGGGGAGAGCAATCAGCCCCAGCATTTT
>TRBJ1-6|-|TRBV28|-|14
CASSPQGPNSPLHF
TGTGCCAGCAGTCCCCAGGGCCCGAATTCACCCCTCCACTTT